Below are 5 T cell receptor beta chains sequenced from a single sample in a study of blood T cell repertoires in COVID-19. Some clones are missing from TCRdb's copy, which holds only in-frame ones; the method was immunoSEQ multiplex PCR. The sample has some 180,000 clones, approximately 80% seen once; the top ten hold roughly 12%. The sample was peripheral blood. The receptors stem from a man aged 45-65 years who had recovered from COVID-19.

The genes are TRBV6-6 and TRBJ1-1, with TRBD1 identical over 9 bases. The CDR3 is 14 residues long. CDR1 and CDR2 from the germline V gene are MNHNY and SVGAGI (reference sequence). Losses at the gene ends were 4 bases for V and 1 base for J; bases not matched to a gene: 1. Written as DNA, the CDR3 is TGTGCCAGCAGTTCGGGACAGGGGAACACTGAAGCTTTCTTT. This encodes CASSSGQGNTEAFF.

In DNA form, the CDR3 reads TGTGCCAGCAGCAAGCGGACTAGTCCCTACGAGCAGTACTTC. Translation gives CASSKRTSPYEQYF. This chain connects TRBV3-1 (or the pseudogene TRBV3-2) to TRBJ2-7; 7 bases match TRBD2. Germline CDR1 reads LGHDT; CDR2 reads YNNKEL (reference sequence). Losses at the gene ends were 5 bases for V and 2 bases for J; bases not matched to a gene: 6. This CDR3 spans 14 amino acids.

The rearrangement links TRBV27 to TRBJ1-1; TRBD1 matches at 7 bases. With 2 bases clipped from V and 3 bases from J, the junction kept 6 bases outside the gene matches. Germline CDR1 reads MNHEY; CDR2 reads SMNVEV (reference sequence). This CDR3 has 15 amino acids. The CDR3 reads CASSLRSRGDTEAFF. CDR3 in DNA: TGTGCCAGCAGTTTAAGGTCCAGGGGGGACACTGAAGCTTTCTTT.

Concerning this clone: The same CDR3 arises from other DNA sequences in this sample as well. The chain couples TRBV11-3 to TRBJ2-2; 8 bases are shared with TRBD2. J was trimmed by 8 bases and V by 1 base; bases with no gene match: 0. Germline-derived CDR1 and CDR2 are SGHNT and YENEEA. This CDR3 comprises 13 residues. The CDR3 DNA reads TGTGCCAGCAGCTTAGGACTAGCGGGGGAGCTGTTTTTT. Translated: CASSLGLAGELFF.

The CDR3 DNA follows: TGTGCCAGCAGTGTGAGGGGAGGAAAATACGAGCAGTACTTC. It encodes CASSVRGGKYEQYF. V and J are TRBV6-2 or TRBV6-3 and TRBJ2-7; maybe TRBD2 (6 bases). The CDR3 runs to 14 residues. Trimming stripped 5 bases from V and 4 bases from J, with 15 bases between. Germline CDR1 MNHEY, CDR2 SVGEGT.